This TCR beta chain was observed in a study of regulatory T cells in long-lasting Graves disease (dated by TCRdb to 2020 to 2022). About the full investigation: Patients with newly diagnosed Graves' disease had been on antithyroid drugs for under 3 months. This study used TCR sequencing and RNA sequencing of peripheral blood to compare persistent Graves' disease patients against newly diagnosed Graves' disease patients. The study was registered as a clinical trial and conducted in China. A total of roughly 35 samples were covered by TCR sequencing, comprising approximately 13 persistent and around 20 newly diagnosed Graves' disease patients. What the study reported, not specific to this receptor: Because the primary lesion, thyroid tissue, could not be accessed, the study looked at peripheral blood alone. Persistent Graves' disease patients showed lower TCR Shannon entropy and fewer highly expanded clones than newly diagnosed patients, suggesting clonal expansion. Sequencing and analysis were restricted to the TCR beta chain. Preferential use of TRBV28, TRBJ1-2 and TRBJ2-5 was observed in persistent disease, whereas TRBV20-1 and TRBJ2-1 were favored in newly diagnosed disease. Persistent patients shared more public clonotypes among themselves (around 3,000) than newly diagnosed patients did (more than 950). As a limitation, the authors acknowledged that the small sample size may reduce accuracy.

The time point label for this specimen denotes: newly diagnosed GD, antithyroid drugs for less than 3 months. RNA was extracted from PBMCs in TRIzol for both TCR sequencing and RNA sequencing. The diagnosis of Graves' disease was made according to American Thyroid Association guidelines. Patients were recruited from an endocrinology department in Xi'an, China. From each patient, approximately 9.9 milliliters of peripheral blood was collected into an EDTA anticoagulant tube. PBMCs were isolated by Ficoll Paque Plus density gradient separation without further T cell sorting. RNA quality was checked with an Agilent 2100 Bioanalyzer and agarose gel, and concentration with a NanoDrop 2000. A word on this clonotype: It has no known antigen specificity. This probably arose from a read error, given a far larger clone one base away.

Preparation of the library involved multiplex PCR. Sequencer: Illumina HiSeq 4000. CDR3 regions were amplified by Arm-PCR with iRepertoire HTBI primers to construct TCR beta libraries. Gel purification was performed on PCR products prior to sequencing. Per the original workflow: Across samples, about 63 TRBV and 13 to 15 TRBJ segments were identified and used for gene usage analysis of CDR3 amino acid clonotypes. COPE and FqMerger were used to merge filtered high-quality paired reads into contigs. BLAST was used to align contigs to the IMGT TRBV, TRBD and TRBJ reference genes, and CDR3 was defined following IMGT. Clonotypes above 0.1% frequency were classified as highly expanded clones. Shannon entropy was used to measure repertoire diversity, and the Gini coefficient was used to measure V-J evenness. A clonotype found in more than one individual was treated as public. TCRdb applied fastp at Q25 and MiXCR to the public reads, then kept only in-frame beta chains. CDR3 protein sequences are deduplicated, and each keeps its most common genes and DNA. The V and J calls were not made by the authors but by TCRdb's processing. For this sample there are hundreds of thousands of distinct CDR3 sequences; around 13% appear just once. The ten top clones hold approximately 9% of the sample.

From the cysteine through the phenylalanine, the CDR3 covers 15 amino acids. The read is trimmed to its CDR3 DNA, 45 bases read in frame from base 1. Via the germline V gene, CDR1 is SGHAT and CDR2 FQNNGV. The same specimen was also included in a second study, on T cells in Graves' hyperthyroidism and ophthalmopathy. As the second paper documents: Stable Graves' hyperthyroidism was defined as no progression to ophthalmopathy during 18 months of follow-up. Hyperthyroidism patients were aged 18 to 65 years and newly diagnosed, with disease duration of less than 2 months. The study excluded patients with uncontrolled infections, other autoimmune diseases, pregnancy or lactation. Diagnoses were established on the basis of clinical symptoms, serum thyroxine and TRAb, thyroid ultrasound, and orbital computed tomography. A first-round RT-PCR of the TCR CDR3 used the HTBI primer set with the Qiagen OneStep RT-PCR kit. Blood samples also contained most of the expanded thyroid clonotypes (frequency above 0.001), which suggests that blood repertoires may reflect thyroid immune responses. In cross-validation, a model built on a 13 V-J signature told ophthalmopathy apart from stable hyperthyroidism with roughly 87% sensitivity and approximately 81% specificity, and in testing the same model reached 80%/75%. In validation, the model predicted progression to ophthalmopathy a median of 6.5 months before onset, with approximately 71% sensitivity and about 75% specificity. To identify distinguishing TCR V-J signatures, a discovery cohort of roughly 100 patients was used, comprising 40 to 45 with Graves' ophthalmopathy and some 57 with stable Graves' hyperthyroidism. An independent validation cohort of under 20 hyperthyroidism patients and more than 15 patients who later progressed to ophthalmopathy tested prospective prediction of ophthalmopathy. The 100 discovery patients were divided at random into training and test sets in a 7:3 ratio. In six Graves' hyperthyroidism patients, the study also compared T-cell repertoires from thyroid tissue with T-cell repertoires from blood. After sampling, hyperthyroidism patients received methimazole starting at 30 mg daily, and ophthalmopathy patients received high-dose intravenous methylprednisolone. The libraries were constructed in a second round of multiplex PCR and then size-selected and purified. The libraries were sequenced on an Illumina HiSeq2000 using paired-end 100 bp reads. SOAPnuke was used to process the raw data, with reads discarded if the reads contained adapters or uncalled bases, had a mean Phred below 15, or lacked an exact constant-primer or identifier match. COPE v1.2.5 was used to merge the high-quality paired reads, and each unique nucleotide sequence was defined as a clonotype. MiTCR v1.1 was used to align the clonotypes against IMGT TRBV, TRBD and TRBJ reference segments. Only V-J combinations with frequency above 0.0001, covering 99% to 99.2% of repertoires, were analysed. The TCS score was defined as the ratio of F50 (clonal expansion) to E x V (chaos), calculated using BLOSUM62-based TCRdist between CDR3 peptides within each V-J. Welch's t-statistics and random forest reduced several hundred V-J features to about 12, which were used in a naive Bayes classifier (R e1071). No statistical method was used to fix the sample size in advance, and group allocation was not hidden from the investigators. The paper describes TCR Vbeta CDR3 sequencing of 135 peripheral blood samples, made up of 43 ophthalmopathy patients, approximately 73 hyperthyroidism patients and some 17 progressor patients.

The V and J segments used are TRBV11-2 and TRBJ2-1, with TRBD1 matching 10 junction bases. The DNA matches TRBJ2-5 better at its end, which makes the J call doubtful. The sequencing here drew on peripheral blood mononuclear cells (PBMCs), taken at new diagnosis, from a patient treated with antithyroid drugs. The receptor comes from a woman aged 30 to 39 with Graves disease. Donor details come from another sample of the same person, matched by shared clones. CDR3 sequence: CASSLRGTGVKIQYF. In nucleotides, the sequence is TGTGCCAGCAGCTTAAGGGGGACAGGGGTGAAGATCCAGTACTTC.